This is a list of T cell receptor beta chains from one sample in a study of blood T cell repertoires in COVID-19. Profiled with immunoSEQ multiplex PCR; TCRdb holds only in-frame clones, not every one. The repertoire holds some 110,000 clones, with 80% to 85% as singletons. The sequenced sample consisted of peripheral blood. These receptor sequences come from a man in his sixties or seventies with acute or convalescent COVID-19. The CDR3 runs from the conserved cysteine through the conserved F or W. A D gene is named only where the DNA matches it firmly. Rows may omit the clone size; those that give it use once, few, many or a size class.

>TRBJ2-2|TRBD2|NA|TRBV5-1
TGCGCCAGCAGCTCCGGACTAGGCCAGAACACCGGGGAGCTGTTTTTT
CASSSGLGQNTGELFF
>TRBJ1-2|NA|NA|TRBV10-2
TGCGCCAGCAGATTGGCGGGAAACTATGGCTACACCTTC
CASRLAGNYGYTF
>TRBJ2-7|TRBD1|once|TRBV30
TGTGCCTGGTCCCAGGGGGCGCAAGGGTACGAGCAGTACTTC
CAWSQGAQGYEQYF
>TRBJ1-3|NA|NA|TRBV6-5
TGTGCCAGTGGAGCAACTTACTCTGGAAACACCATATATTTT
CASGATYSGNTIYF
>TRBJ1-2|NA|NA|TRBV11-2
TGTGCCAGCAGCCGTAGACACACCGACCTCGACTATGGCTACACCTTC
CASSRRHTDLDYGYTF
>TRBJ2-7|TRBD2|NA|TRBV4-1
TGCGCCAGCAGCCAGGGACTAGCGGGAGCCTACGAGCAGTACTTC
CASSQGLAGAYEQYF
>TRBJ1-2|NA|NA|TRBV9
TGTGCCAGCAGCCCCGGGTCCGAGAACTATGGCTACACCTTC
CASSPGSENYGYTF
>TRBJ2-1|TRBD1|NA|TRBV7-7
TGTGCTAGCAGCTTAGAGGGGGCCTCCTACAATGAGCAGTTCTTC
CASSLEGASYNEQFF
>TRBJ2-7|NA|NA|TRBV27
TGTGCCAGCAGTTTAACAAGTTCGGGGAACTACGAGCAGTACTTC
CASSLTSSGNYEQYF
>TRBJ2-4|TRBD2|NA|TRBV19
TGTGCCAGTAGGAGGGGAGCGGGAGTTTTAGACATTCAGTACTTC
CASRRGAGVLDIQYF
>TRBJ1-1|NA|once|TRBV9
TGTGCCAGCAGCGTAGATCGGAACACTGAAGCTTTCTTT
CASSVDRNTEAFF
>TRBJ1-6|TRBD1|NA|TRBV28
TGTGCCACCACAGGGGATAATTCACCCCTCCACTTT
CATTGDNSPLHF
>TRBJ1-2|TRBD1|NA|TRBV5-8
TGTGCCAGCAGCTTGGAAGGGGGCCGTGGCTACACCTTC
CASSLEGGRGYTF
>TRBJ2-7|TRBD1|once|TRBV5-1
TGCGCCAGCAGCTTGGGTGGGACAGGGACCTACGAGCAGTACTTC
CASSLGGTGTYEQYF
>TRBJ1-5|NA|once|TRBV20-1
TGCAGTGCTAGTCCCATCAATCAGCCCCAGCATTTT
CSASPINQPQHF
>TRBJ1-3|NA|NA|TRBV5-1
TGCGCCAGCAGTGGTAACGGAGGCTCTGGAAACACCATATATTTT
CASSGNGGSGNTIYF
>TRBJ2-3|NA|NA|TRBV29-1
TGCAGCGTTGATGGGGGAGGAACAGATACGCAGTATTTT
CSVDGGGTDTQYF
>TRBJ1-1|NA|NA|TRBV29-1
TGCAGCGTTGACAGGATGAACACTGAAGCTTTCTTT
CSVDRMNTEAFF
>TRBJ2-1|TRBD2|NA|TRBV15
TGTGCCACCAGTAGGGGCGGGGGAGTAAATGAGCAGTTCTTC
CATSRGGGVNEQFF
>TRBJ2-7|TRBD2|few|TRBV7-9
TGTGCCAGCAGCTTCCGGGGGGGCGGCTACGAGCAGTACTTC
CASSFRGGGYEQYF
>TRBJ2-5|NA|NA|TRBV19
TGTGCCAGTAGTACCGGGAGCAGGGAGACCCAGTACTTC
CASSTGSRETQYF
>TRBJ1-2|NA|NA|TRBV6-5
TGTGCCAGCTCCCCCGGGTACAGGGTAGACACCTTC
CASSPGYRVDTF
>TRBJ1-3|NA|NA|TRBV6-1
TGTGCCAGCAGTGAATTACCCGGGTCGGGAAACACCATATATTTT
CASSELPGSGNTIYF
>TRBJ2-1|TRBD1|NA|TRBV4-2
TGTGCCAGCAGCCAAGGGACAGGGGGCGAAGAGCAGTTCTTC
CASSQGTGGEEQFF
>TRBJ2-2|TRBD1|NA|TRBV5-1
TGCGCCAGCAGCCTGGGGGGACAGGGGAACACCGGGGAGCTGTTTTTT
CASSLGGQGNTGELFF
>TRBJ2-3|NA|few|TRBV5-1
TGCGCCAGCGGAAGAGGGGCTAGCGAAGATACGCAGTATTTT
CASGRGASEDTQYF
>TRBJ2-2|TRBD1|NA|TRBV6-1
TGTGCCAGCAGTGAAGCCAGGGGGCCTCCTCGCACCGGGGAGCTGTTTTTT
CASSEARGPPRTGELFF
>TRBJ1-1|TRBD1|once|TRBV27
TGTGCCAGCAGTTGGGGACAGACCACTGAAGCTTTCTTT
CASSWGQTTEAFF
>TRBJ1-5|TRBD1|NA|TRBV2
TGTGCCAGCAGTCTCGACAGGGGTTGGAATCAGCCCCAGCATTTT
CASSLDRGWNQPQHF
>TRBJ2-1|TRBD2|NA|TRBV19
TGTGCCAGTCGATCTAGCGGGCGGGAGCAGTTCTTC
CASRSSGREQFF
>TRBJ1-3|TRBD1|once|TRBV28
TGTGCCAGCAGTTTAGAGGACAGGCGAGATTTT
CASSLEDRRDF
>TRBJ2-1|NA|NA|TRBV18
TGTGCCAGCTCACCAGCCAGAGGATTTGAGCAGTTCTTC
CASSPARGFEQFF
>TRBJ1-4|TRBD1|NA|TRBV5-1
TGCGCCAGCAGCTTGGATCCCCCCGCGCAGGGGGCGAATGAAAAACTGTTTTTT
CASSLDPPAQGANEKLFF
>TRBJ2-7|TRBD2|once|TRBV5-1
TGCGCCAGCAGCTTGAATCCTAGCGGCCTCTACGAGCAGTACTTC
CASSLNPSGLYEQYF
>TRBJ2-3|TRBD2|NA|TRBV9
TGTGCCAGCAGCGTATCTAGCGGGGGGGCAGCAGATACGCAGTATTTT
CASSVSSGGAADTQYF
>TRBJ1-3|NA|NA|TRBV2
TGTGCCAGCGTCCACGGCGGGGGAAACACCATATATTTT
CASVHGGGNTIYF
>TRBJ1-2|TRBD1|NA|TRBV4-2
TGTGCCAGCAGCCCGTTTTCCGGGACAGGGGAGGGCTACACCTTC
CASSPFSGTGEGYTF
>TRBJ1-5|NA|NA|TRBV3-1/TRBV3-2
TGTGCCAGCAGCCAAGTTCCAAATCAGCCCCAGCATTTT
CASSQVPNQPQHF
>TRBJ1-1|NA|NA|TRBV6-5
TGTGCCAGCTGGGGGGGGGCTTACACTGAAGCTTTCTTT
CASWGGAYTEAFF
>TRBJ2-1|NA|NA|TRBV7-9
TGTGCCAGCAGCTTTACAGACAATGAGCAGTTCTTC
CASSFTDNEQFF
>TRBJ1-3|TRBD1|NA|TRBV9
TGTGCCAGCAGCGCGACAGGGTCTGGAAACACCATATATTTT
CASSATGSGNTIYF
>TRBJ1-4|TRBD1|NA|TRBV14
TGTGCCAGCAGCCGCACACAGGGGGCGGCTAATGAAAAACTGTTTTTT
CASSRTQGAANEKLFF
>TRBJ1-2|NA|NA|TRBV7-9
TGTGCCAGCAGCTTCAGCCAGGTCCCTGGCTACACCTTC
CASSFSQVPGYTF
>TRBJ2-1|NA|NA|TRBV15
TGTGCCACCAGTATAGAGGTGAGGTATGAGCAGTTCTTC
CATSIEVRYEQFF
>TRBJ2-7|TRBD2|once|TRBV30
TGTGCCTGGACATTAGCGGGAGACTCCTACGAGCAGTACTTC
CAWTLAGDSYEQYF
>TRBJ1-6|NA|NA|TRBV6-1
TGTGCCAGCAGTGAAATTCGGGATTCACCCCTCCACTTT
CASSEIRDSPLHF
>TRBJ2-6|NA|NA|TRBV27
TGTGCCAGCAGTTCCCGAGTAGCGGACGGTTCTGGGGCCAACGTCCTGACTTTC
CASSSRVADGSGANVLTF
>TRBJ1-5|TRBD1|NA|TRBV18
TGTGCCAGCTCACTTCAGGGGGCGGGTCAGCCCCAGCATTTT
CASSLQGAGQPQHF
>TRBJ1-2|TRBD1|NA|TRBV5-1
TGCGCCAGCAGCTCCCGGAATAGACAGGGGGCGATAGGAGGCTACACCTTC
CASSSRNRQGAIGGYTF
>TRBJ1-5|NA|few|TRBV30
TGTGCCTGGAGTGTCCGTACCTCGGGGGGGACACAGCCCCAGCATTTT
CAWSVRTSGGTQPQHF
>TRBJ2-1|NA|NA|TRBV5-1
TGCGCCAGCAGCTTGGGAGGACTACCCAATGAGCAGTTCTTC
CASSLGGLPNEQFF
>TRBJ2-1|TRBD1|NA|TRBV9
TGTGCCAGCAGCATGGACAGGGGTTACAATGAGCAGTTCTTC
CASSMDRGYNEQFF
>TRBJ1-1|NA|NA|TRBV18
TGTGCCAGCTCACCAGGCGGGAGTACTGAAGCTTTCTTT
CASSPGGSTEAFF
>TRBJ1-1|TRBD1|NA|TRBV7-9
TGTGCCAGCAGCCACGACAGGGTCGCTGAAGCTTTCTTT
CASSHDRVAEAFF
>TRBJ1-6|TRBD1|NA|TRBV19
TGTGCCAGTAGTATCCTAAGGACAGGGGGGGACGGCTCACCCCTCCACTTT
CASSILRTGGDGSPLHF
>TRBJ1-2|TRBD1|few|TRBV19
TGTGCCAGTAGTAAGCTTCCGGGACAGCAGTCCGGCGGCTACACCTTC
CASSKLPGQQSGGYTF
>TRBJ1-4|NA|NA|TRBV2
TGTGCCAGCAGTGCGGGGACTAATGAAAAACTGTTTTTT
CASSAGTNEKLFF
>TRBJ2-1|TRBD2|NA|TRBV6-5
TGTGCCAGCAAAACTAGCGGGAGAGAAGATGAGCAGTTCTTC
CASKTSGREDEQFF
>TRBJ1-5|NA|NA|TRBV18
TGTGCCAGCTCACCGCAGGACAATCAGCCCCAGCATTTT
CASSPQDNQPQHF